The TCR beta chain described here comes from a study of cytomegalovirus exposure and HLA in healthy donors. The V gene's germline CDR1 is LNHDA and CDR2 SQIVND (reference sequence). V gave up 4 bases and J gave up 5 bases, with 5 bases separating them. The CDR3 spans 11 residues. Comments on this clone: Its specificity is not known.

The PCR had 60 Vbeta and 13 Jbeta primers. The table came from immunoSEQ multiplex PCR; TCRdb's copy has only in-frame clones and leaves some out. The sample consists of 90,000 or so clones, around 79% of them appearing once. Study results and caveats: The study listed roughly 160 cytomegalovirus-associated TCR beta chains. The analysis excluded some indistinguishable V segments, including TRBV6-2 and TRBV6-3.

The specimen was PBMCs. The source is a female donor in good health and CMV-seronegative. The chain links TRBV19 to TRBJ2-5, with D hard to call. This CDR3 reads CASSSRETQYF. The DNA for the CDR3 is TGTGCCAGTAGTAGTCGGGAGACCCAGTACTTC.